This record covers a single TCR beta chain. The sample originates from a study of blood T cell repertoires in COVID-19. In the authors' methods: From reference gene primer amplification, estimates of nucleated cell counts were derived. Assay used: immunoSEQ multiplex PCR; TCRdb lists only in-frame clones, some missing. V and J calls and clone size are copied from that table; D and trimming were computed from the DNA. The table records just under 40,000 clones, around 96% of them present only once. Unmatched junction bases numbered 19, after V lost 4 bases and J lost 3 bases. The CDR3 sequence is 20 residues long. Looked up from germline, CDR1 is LNHDA and CDR2 is SQIVND (reference sequence).

The TCR comes from a human donor with active COVID-19. The donor label of this sample is uncertain. The sequenced material came from peripheral blood. The V call is TRBV19, the J call TRBJ2-3; 10 nucleotides line up with TRBD2. CDR3 nucleotide sequence: TGTGCCAGTAGTACCCGATCAGGACTAGCGGTGGGAAGTTCGACAGATACGCAGTATTTT. Translating gives CASSTRSGLAVGSSTDTQYF.